This T cell receptor beta chain appears in the sequencing data of a study of cytomegalovirus exposure and HLA in healthy donors. Primers: 60 Vbeta forward and 13 Jbeta reverse. TCRdb's copy holds only in-frame clones and misses some; the assay was immunoSEQ multiplex PCR. Of 95,000 to 150,000 clones listed, over 75% were seen once; the top ten hold under 2.5%. V was pared by 3 bases and J by 2 bases, with 17 bases between. CDR1 MDHEN and CDR2 SYDVKM come from the germline V gene. The CDR3 has 17 residues. This TCR was sampled from a man under 40 in good health and CMV-seronegative. Sequencing was done on a sample of PBMCs. J is TRBJ1-5 and V is TRBV28; D is perhaps TRBD1 (6 bases). CDR3 sequence reads: CASSLYTGYRGNQPQHF. The CDR3 DNA follows: TGTGCCAGCAGTTTGTATACAGGGTATCGAGGCAATCAGCCCCAGCATTTT.